These 29 T cell receptor beta chains were sequenced from one sample in a study of cytomegalovirus exposure and HLA in healthy donors. PCR employed 60 Vbeta and 13 Jbeta primers. Only in-frame clones appear in the TCRdb table, and some are missing; sequencing was by immunoSEQ multiplex PCR. The table has 130,000 to 150,000 clones, under 85% seen once. Sequences were obtained from PBMCs. These TCRs come from a woman aged 40 to 50 in good health and CMV-seropositive.

Remarks on this clone: The junction departs from germline at one end; a sequencing error may be responsible. The chain has TRBV7-9 and TRBJ1-5; D is possibly TRBD1 (6 bases). Germline loops: CDR1 SEHNR, CDR2 FQNEAQ (reference sequence). The CDR3 runs to 14 residues. The CDR3 bases are TGTTCCAGCAGCATACAGGGTAACGATCAGCCCCAGCATTTT. This gives the protein CSSSIQGNDQPQHF.

The chain combines TRBV11-2 with TRBJ2-1, with 12 nucleotides matching TRBD1. This CDR3 region has 17 residues. Per the germline V gene, CDR1 is SGHAT and CDR2 is FQNNGV. Trimming cost V 1 base and J 8 bases; bases outside gene matches: 9. The CDR3 DNA sequence: TGTGCCAGCAGCTTAGTTTCCGGGACAGGGGGCCAGGATGAGCAGTTCTTC. Translation gives CASSLVSGTGGQDEQFF. Full variable domain (remainder filled in from reference TRBV11-2 and TRBJ2-1): EAGVAQSPRYKIIEKRQSVAFWCNPISGHATLYWYQQILGQGPKLLIQFQNNGVVDDSQLPKDRFSAERLKGVDSTLKIQPAKLEDSAVYLCASSLVSGTGGQDEQFFGPGTRLTVL.

The J gene is TRBJ1-6, the V gene TRBV5-4; the D gene is possibly TRBD1 (6 bases). Trimming cost V 0 bases and J 9 bases, with 16 bases left between them. The germline gives CDR1 SGHNT, CDR2 YYREEE (reference sequence). The CDR3 length is 16 residues. The CDR3 DNA sequence: TGTGCCAGCAGCTTGGAAAGTAGTTTGACAGGTTCACCCCTCCACTTT. Residues: CASSLESSLTGSPLHF.

This chain links TRBV28 with TRBJ1-1, with D possibly being TRBD1 (6 bases). Germline CDR1 MDHEN, CDR2 SYDVKM. This CDR3 has 13 amino acids. V lost 6 bases and J lost 1, with 9 bases in between. Written as DNA, the CDR3 is TGTGCCAGCAGCGGACAGCGGAACACTGAAGCTTTCTTT. Translation: CASSGQRNTEAFF. Supplemented by reference TRBV28 and TRBJ1-1, the full variable domain reads DVKVTQSSRYLVKRTGEKVFLECVQDMDHENMFWYRQDPGLGLRLIYFSYDVKMKEKGDIPEGYSVSREKKERFSLILESASTNQTSMYLCASSGQRNTEAFFGQGTRLTVV.

The gene calls are TRBV5-4 and TRBJ1-1, with 9 nucleotides matching TRBD1. Looked up from germline, CDR1 is SGHNT and CDR2 is YYREEE (reference sequence). This CDR3 has 15 residues. V shed 1 base, J shed 2 bases, and the junction held 3 bases outside the gene matches. CDR3 DNA sequence: TGTGCCAGCAGCTTGCAGGGACAGGGAAACACTGAAGCTTTCTTT. Amino acids: CASSLQGQGNTEAFF. Together with reference TRBV5-4 and TRBJ1-1, the CDR3 gives the full variable domain: ETGVTQSPTHLIKTRGQQVTLRCSSQSGHNTVSWYQQALGQGPQFIFQYYREEENGRGNFPPRFSGLQFPNYSSELNVNALELDDSALYLCASSLQGQGNTEAFFGQGTRLTVV.

This rearrangement joins TRBV2 to TRBJ1-4; 9 positions agree with TRBD1. With V trimmed by 0 bases and J by 8 bases, 7 bases remained unmatched. CDR1 SNHLY and CDR2 FYNNEI come from the germline V gene. This CDR3 has 16 amino acids. CDR3 in amino acids: CASSEALGQGREKLFF. The CDR3 DNA is TGTGCCAGCAGTGAAGCCTTGGGACAGGGTCGCGAAAAACTGTTTTTT.

Comments on this clone: The junction shows a germline mismatch at one end, possibly a read error. The gene calls are TRBV18 and TRBJ1-2, with D possibly TRBD1 on 5 matching bases. Germline V gives CDR1 KGHSH, CDR2 LQKENI. This CDR3 spans 13 amino acids. This chain's CDR3 is CASSLRDSTEALF. CDR3 sequence (DNA): TGTGCCAGCTCACTACGGGACTCTACGGAGGCTCTGTTC.

This chain connects TRBV6-6 to TRBJ2-1, with a possible D match to TRBD2 (5 bases). Germline lookup yields CDR1 MNHNY and CDR2 SVGAGI (reference sequence). Trimming stripped 0 bases from V and 14 bases from J, with 14 bases between. This CDR3 spans 13 amino acids. In nucleotides, the CDR3 is TGTGCCAGCAGTTACTCAACCGGGATGGGGAAGTTCTTC. It codes for CASSYSTGMGKFF.

The chain joins TRBV5-1 to TRBJ2-5; 11 nucleotides agree with TRBD1. Near its end, the DNA agrees better with TRBJ2-7, so the J call may be wrong. In germline, CDR1 is SGHRS, CDR2 YFSETQ. This CDR3 is 15 amino acids long. CDR3 region: CASSPRGTGGYEQYF. Here the CDR3 DNA reads TGCGCCAGCAGCCCAAGGGGGACAGGGGGCTACGAGCAGTACTTC.

This clone was seen once. The CDR3 loop reads CASSSQDRGFSYEQYF. The CDR3 DNA follows: TGTGCCAGCAGTTCCCAAGACAGGGGCTTCTCCTACGAGCAGTACTTC. The chain uses TRBV28 and TRBJ2-5; 8 bases map to TRBD1. The tail of the sequence fits TRBJ2-7 better, so the J call may be wrong. This CDR3 spans 16 amino acids. Germline CDR1 reads MDHEN; CDR2 reads SYDVKM.

The CDR3 DNA is TGCGCCAGCAGCTTTCAGGGGGTAGATACGCAGTATTTT. Translated: CASSFQGVDTQYF. V and J are TRBV5-1 and TRBJ2-3; 7 bases align to TRBD1. This CDR3 is built from 13 residues. In germline, CDR1 is SGHRS, CDR2 YFSETQ. V was pared by 2 bases and J by 5 bases, with 2 bases of the junction left unmatched.

This clone was seen more than once but under ten times. V is TRBV6-5 and J is TRBJ1-2; 7 nucleotides agree with TRBD1. Trimming removed 5 bases from V and 7 bases from J; junction bases left unmatched: 7. The CDR3 consists of 13 residues. From germline, CDR1 is MNHEY and CDR2 SVGAGI. The CDR3 sequence: CASSESGGGGYTF. The CDR3 DNA sequence: TGTGCCAGCAGTGAATCAGGGGGAGGTGGCTACACCTTC.

The V call is TRBV11-2, the J call TRBJ1-1; 9 bases are shared with TRBD1. Germline V gene data show CDR1 as SGHAT and CDR2 as FQNNGV. This CDR3 has 16 amino acids. V lost 1 base to trimming and J lost 3 bases; unmatched junction nucleotides: 6. CDR3 sequence (DNA): TGTGCCAGCAGCTTAGGGGGGGACAGGGCTGACACTGAAGCTTTCTTT. It translates to CASSLGGDRADTEAFF.

The V gene is TRBV9, the J gene TRBJ1-1; D may be TRBD1 (6 bases). This CDR3 region has 14 residues. The V and J ends lost 0 bases and 6 bases respectively, with 12 bases between them. Germline CDR1 SGDLS, CDR2 YYNGEE. In nucleotides, the CDR3 is TGTGCCAGCAGCGTAGTTAGTTCAGGGGCTGAAGCTTTCTTT. This encodes CASSVVSSGAEAFF.

The chain uses TRBV18 and TRBJ1-4, with a tentative D call TRBD1 (6 bases). The CDR3 extends over 15 amino acids. V lost 1 base and J lost 7, with 13 bases in between. Germline CDR1 reads KGHSH; CDR2 reads LQKENI. The CDR3 sequence: CASSPQGGTFEKLFF. The CDR3 DNA sequence: TGTGCCAGCTCACCACAGGGGGGGACATTTGAAAAACTGTTTTTT.

There are a few counts of this clone. The J gene is TRBJ2-7, the V gene TRBV7-2; 7 bases agree with TRBD1. The germline V gene encodes CDR1 SGHTA and CDR2 FQGNSA. The CDR3 is 13 amino acids. V shed 4 bases and J 5 bases; nucleotides not matched to a gene: 5. The CDR3 coding sequence is TGTGCCAGCAGCTGGGGACAGAGAAACGAGCAGTACTTC. Its translation is CASSWGQRNEQYF.

The V gene is TRBV5-6, the J gene TRBJ1-1; maybe TRBD1 (5 bases). The CDR3 is made up of 14 amino acids. CDR1 and CDR2 from the germline V gene are SGHDT and YYEEEE. Trimming took off 1 base at V and 4 bases at J, with 11 bases between the two ends. The CDR3 spells CASSLTGIPTEAFF. CDR3 bases: TGTGCCAGCAGCTTGACAGGCATCCCCACTGAAGCTTTCTTT.

This clone has only a few counts. This chain links TRBV5-6 with TRBJ1-2; D remains unclear. V was cut by 0 bases and J by 2 bases, with 5 bases left in between. CDR1 and CDR2 from the germline V gene are SGHDT and YYEEEE. There are 13 residues in the CDR3. In DNA form, the CDR3 reads TGTGCCAGCAGCTTGGGTAGCAACTATGGCTACACCTTC. This translates into CASSLGSNYGYTF.

This clone appeared a single time. This chain joins TRBV28 and TRBJ2-4; D ambiguous. Trimming cost V 8 bases and J 2 bases, with 13 bases left between them. The CDR3 totals 14 residues. The germline V gene encodes CDR1 MDHEN and CDR2 SYDVKM. CDR3 region: CASGLMRTKNIQYF. In DNA, the CDR3 is TGTGCCAGCGGTCTGATGAGGACCAAAAACATTCAGTACTTC.

This clone has a single count. The chain has TRBV2 and TRBJ1-6, with 8 bases aligning to TRBD1. Trimming removed 8 bases from V and 10 bases from J; junction bases left unmatched: 7. This CDR3 is 13 amino acids long. The germline CDR1 and CDR2 sequences are SNHLY and FYNNEI. CDR3 DNA: TGTGCCAGCTCCCAGGGGGCTTGGTCACCCCTCCACTTT. Encoded protein: CASSQGAWSPLHF. Using reference TRBV2 and TRBJ1-6 for the parts outside the CDR3, the full variable domain is EPEVTQTPSHQVTQMGQEVILRCVPISNHLYFYWYRQILGQKVEFLVSFYNNEISEKSEIFDDQFSVERPDGSNFTLKIRSTKLEDSAMYFCASSQGAWSPLHFGNGTRLTVT.

The V and J genes are TRBV18 and TRBJ1-2; D remains ambiguous. The CDR3 consists of 13 residues. Germline V lookup: CDR1 KGHSH, CDR2 LQKENI. V dropped 6 bases and J dropped 2 bases, with 10 bases sitting between them. CDR3 sequence (DNA): TGTGCCAGCTCTCCAGGACTCAACTATGGCTACACCTTC. Translation: CASSPGLNYGYTF.

This clone was seen a few times. The V and J genes are TRBV25-1 and TRBJ1-4; 8 bases line up with TRBD1. This CDR3 is built from 14 residues. The V and J ends lost 3 bases and 10 bases, in that order; junction bases with no gene match: 7. Germline values: CDR1 MGHDK, CDR2 SYGVNS. The CDR3 region is CASSDPATGGKLFF. CDR3 DNA sequence: TGTGCCAGCAGTGATCCCGCCACAGGGGGAAAACTGTTTTTT.

The chain is built from TRBV10-3 and TRBJ2-5; tentatively, D is TRBD1 (6 bases). CDR3 size: 12 residues. Germline V gene data show CDR1 as ENHRY and CDR2 as SYGVKD. The ends were cut back, 8 bases at V and 2 bases at J, with 9 bases in the middle. The CDR3 loop is CAIGQPQETQYF. The CDR3 bases are TGTGCCATCGGACAGCCTCAAGAGACCCAGTACTTC.

The chain recombines TRBV18 with TRBJ2-5; 9 positions match TRBD2. V gave up 3 bases and J gave up 5 bases; unmatched junction bases: 7. Per the germline V gene, CDR1 is KGHSH and CDR2 is LQKENI. This CDR3 has 15 amino acids. CDR3 DNA: TGTGCCAGCTCACCCCCATCTACTAGCGGGGAGACCCAGTACTTC. It yields the protein CASSPPSTSGETQYF.

This chain's CDR3 is CASSFREREKLFF. The CDR3 DNA follows: TGTGCCAGCAGTTTCCGGGAAAGAGAAAAACTGTTTTTT. The chain has TRBV6-6 and TRBJ1-4, with unresolved D. Between the trimmed V and J ends, which lost 4 bases and 8 bases, there was a span of 11 bases. The CDR3 length is 13 residues. Per germline, CDR1 MNHNY and CDR2 SVGAGI (reference sequence).

This sequence joins TRBV25-1 and TRBJ2-3; TRBD2 matches 7 bases. Trimming cost V 8 bases and J 2 bases; bases outside gene matches: 10. The CDR3 is 15 amino acids. From germline, CDR1 is MGHDK and CDR2 SYGVNS. The CDR3 sequence: CASVEPGGVTDTQYF. CDR3 DNA: TGTGCCAGCGTCGAACCGGGGGGTGTCACAGATACGCAGTATTTT.

The chain recombines TRBV6-6 with TRBJ2-2, with 9 bases that match TRBD1. Germline V gene data show CDR1 as MNHNY and CDR2 as SVGAGI (reference sequence). The CDR3 is 16 residues long. The J segment lost 1 base and the V segment lost 4 bases, leaving 4 bases of the junction unmatched. The CDR3 loop reads CASSFKGQGNTGELFF. For the CDR3, the DNA is TGTGCCAGCAGTTTTAAGGGACAGGGGAACACCGGGGAGCTGTTTTTT.

This clone occurred a few times. V and J are TRBV19 and TRBJ1-5; 7 bases fit TRBD1. Germline V gene data show CDR1 as LNHDA and CDR2 as SQIVND (reference sequence). Trimming took 6 bases from V and 5 from J; bases not matched to a gene: 4. This CDR3 region has 13 residues. The CDR3 bases are TGTGCCAGTAGCCGGACAGGAGATCAGCCCCAGCATTTT. Translation: CASSRTGDQPQHF.

This clone occurred once. J is TRBJ2-5 and V is TRBV19, with D uncertain. The CDR3 runs 14 residues. V shed 1 base and J shed 3 bases, with 9 bases lying between them. CDR1 is LNHDA and CDR2 is SQIVND in the germline V gene (reference sequence). The CDR3 coding sequence is TGTGCCAGTAGTATAGCGCGCCGAGAAGAGACCCAGTACTTC. This gives the protein CASSIARREETQYF.